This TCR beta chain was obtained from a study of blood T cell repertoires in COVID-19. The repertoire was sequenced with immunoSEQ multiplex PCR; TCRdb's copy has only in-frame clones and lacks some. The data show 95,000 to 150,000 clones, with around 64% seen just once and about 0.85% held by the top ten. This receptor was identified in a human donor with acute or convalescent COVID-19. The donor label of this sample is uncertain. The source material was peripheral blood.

The CDR3 here is CAWSVGRGPGPRRVQYF. The DNA of the CDR3 is TGTGCCTGGAGTGTAGGAAGAGGCCCGGGCCCCCGGAGGGTCCAGTACTTC. The chain links TRBV30 to TRBJ2-5, with D possibly being TRBD2 (6 bases). V was pared by 0 bases and J by 10 bases, with 27 bases between. Germline V gene lookup returns CDR1 GTSNPN and CDR2 SVGIG (reference sequence). This CDR3 has 17 amino acids.